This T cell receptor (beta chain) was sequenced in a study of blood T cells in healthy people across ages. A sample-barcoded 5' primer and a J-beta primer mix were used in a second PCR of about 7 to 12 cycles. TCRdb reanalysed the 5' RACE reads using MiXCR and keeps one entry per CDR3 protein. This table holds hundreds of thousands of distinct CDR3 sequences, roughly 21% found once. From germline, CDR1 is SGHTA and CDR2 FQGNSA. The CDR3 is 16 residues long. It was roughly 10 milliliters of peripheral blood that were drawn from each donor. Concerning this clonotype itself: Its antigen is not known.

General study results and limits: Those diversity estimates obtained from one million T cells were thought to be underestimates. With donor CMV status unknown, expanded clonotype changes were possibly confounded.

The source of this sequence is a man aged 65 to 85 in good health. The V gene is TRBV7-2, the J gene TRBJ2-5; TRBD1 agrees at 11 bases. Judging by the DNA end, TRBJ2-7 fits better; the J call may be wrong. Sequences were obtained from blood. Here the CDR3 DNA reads TGTGCCAGCAGCTTAGTTGGGGGGACAGGGGGCTACGAGCAGTACTTC. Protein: CASSLVGGTGGYEQYF.